The rows below give T cell receptor beta chains drawn from one sample of a study of cytomegalovirus exposure and HLA in healthy donors. Sequenced by immunoSEQ multiplex PCR; TCRdb stores in-frame clones only, minus some. The data contain 180,000 or so clones, more than 75% of them singletons. Sequencing input: PBMCs. The receptors come from a man between 35 and 55 years old in good health and CMV-seronegative. CDR3s include the opening cysteine and the closing phenylalanine or tryptophan. A D gene is named only where the DNA matches it firmly. The size of a clone is reported for some rows only, either as once, few or many, or as a class for expanded clones.

clone_size j_call v_call d_call cdr3_nt cdr3_aa
few TRBJ2-3 TRBV29-1 TRBD2 TGCAGCGTTGAACAAGCGGGGCACGGTACGCAGTATTTT CSVEQAGHGTQYF
. TRBJ1-1 TRBV6-1 . TGTGCCAGCAGTGACAGGGGCGCCTCGAACACTGAAGCTTTCTTT CASSDRGASNTEAFF
. TRBJ2-1 TRBV2 TRBD1 TGTGCCAGCAGTGATCGCCGGGACAGGGTCGGCGATGAGCAGTTCTTC CASSDRRDRVGDEQFF
. TRBJ1-1 TRBV11-1 . TGTGCCAGCAGCCCTCGCGGGGGAGGGCGAAACACTGAAGCTTTCTTT CASSPRGGGRNTEAFF
. TRBJ1-1 TRBV30 . TGTGCCTGGAGTAAACGAGGAGCTGAAGCTTTCTTT CAWSKRGAEAFF
. TRBJ2-3 TRBV7-9 . TGTGCCAGCAGTTACAGACGGGGGGATACGCAGTATTTT CASSYRRGDTQYF
once TRBJ2-5 TRBV27 . TGTGCCAGCAGTTCCCGGGAGACCCAGTACTTC CASSSRETQYF
. TRBJ2-2 TRBV5-6 TRBD2 TGTGCCAGCAGCTTTGGGCGTACTAGCGGATTCACCGGGGAGCTGTTTTTT CASSFGRTSGFTGELFF
few TRBJ1-6 TRBV6-6 . TGTGCCAGCAGGATCTCGTCGACAGGTGGAAATTCACCCCTCCACTTT CASRISSTGGNSPLHF
. TRBJ1-2 TRBV27 . TGTGCCAGCAGTTTCGCTAGGGAGGGACTGAACTATGGCTACACCTTC CASSFAREGLNYGYTF
. TRBJ2-4 TRBV21-1 . TGTGCCAGCAGCAAAAGTAATTACGGGGACAAAAACATTCAGTACTTC CASSKSNYGDKNIQYF
. TRBJ2-7 TRBV27 . TGTGCCAGCAGTTTATGGGGGGACGGGAACTACGAGCAGTACTTC CASSLWGDGNYEQYF
. TRBJ2-5 TRBV7-9 TRBD2 TGTGCCAGCAGCCAGCAGGGACTAGCGGTTATGCCCCAGTACTTC CASSQQGLAVMPQYF
. TRBJ1-1 TRBV7-2 TRBD1 TGTGCCAGCAGCTTTGGGACAGCATCTGAAGCTTTCTTT CASSFGTASEAFF
. TRBJ2-3 TRBV11-1 . TGTGCCAGCAGATTTCCCCCCCCAGTCACAGATACGCAGTATTTT CASRFPPPVTDTQYF
. TRBJ2-2 TRBV5-8 TRBD1 TGTGCCAGCAGCCGAGGGACAGGGGCGAACACCGGGGAGCTGTTTTTT CASSRGTGANTGELFF
. TRBJ2-1 TRBV7-2 . TGTGCCAGCAGCCCCCCCGGAGGTAGATACAATGAGCAGTTCTTC CASSPPGGRYNEQFF
. TRBJ2-5 TRBV6-1 . TGTGCCAGCAGTATCAGGGCAGAGACCTCAGAGACCCAGTACTTC CASSIRAETSETQYF
few TRBJ2-1 TRBV5-1 TRBD2 TGCGCCAGCAGCTACCTAGCGGGGGCCTACAATGAGCAGTTCTTC CASSYLAGAYNEQFF
. TRBJ2-6 TRBV28 . TGTGCCAGCAGTCCCACGGGGTCGGGGGCCAACGTCCTGACTTTC CASSPTGSGANVLTF
. TRBJ2-1 TRBV7-2 TRBD2 TGTGCCAGCAGCTTAGTTTTGGGACTAGCGGGGGGAAACAATGAGCAGTTCTTC CASSLVLGLAGGNNEQFF
. TRBJ1-5 TRBV28 . TGTGCCAGCAAACCCGGGGGGGGCAATCAGCCCCAGCATTTT CASKPGGGNQPQHF
. TRBJ2-7 TRBV9 TRBD2 TGTGCCAGCAACCCTAGCGGGTCCTACGAGCAGTACTTC CASNPSGSYEQYF
. TRBJ2-3 TRBV5-4 TRBD2 TGTGCCAGCAGCTTAACTAGCGGGAGCACAGATACGCAGTATTTT CASSLTSGSTDTQYF
. TRBJ1-2 TRBV27 . TGTGCCAGCAGTTCCCCAGGAACAGGGCTTAACTATGGCTACACCTTC CASSSPGTGLNYGYTF
. TRBJ1-1 TRBV4-2 . TGTGCCAGCAGCCAAGTGGGCAGCGGTGATGCTGAAGCTTTCTTT CASSQVGSGDAEAFF
. TRBJ2-7 TRBV9 TRBD2 TGTGCCAGCAGCGTAGTGGCGGGAGGTCGAGACGAGCAGTACTTC CASSVVAGGRDEQYF
. TRBJ2-7 TRBV4-1 . TGCGCCAGCAGCCAACAGGGGCTATCAACTTCCGAGCAGTACTTC CASSQQGLSTSEQYF
. TRBJ2-7 TRBV2 TRBD2 TGTGCCAGCAGTGCGAGGGCGGGAGGGTGGTACGAGCAGTACTTC CASSARAGGWYEQYF
. TRBJ1-2 TRBV9 . TGTGCCAGCAGCGTAGCGCAGGGTGGGAACTATGGCTACACCTTC CASSVAQGGNYGYTF
once TRBJ1-2 TRBV7-2 . TGTGCCAGCAGCTCACAGGGTCAGGGAAGAGGCTACACCTTC CASSSQGQGRGYTF
once TRBJ1-2 TRBV6-5 . TGTGCCACTTCAAGGACATACCCTAACTATGGCTACACCTTC CATSRTYPNYGYTF
. TRBJ2-3 TRBV6-5 . TGTGCCAGCAGTTACATGGGGGGGGGCAGCACAGATACGCAGTATTTT CASSYMGGGSTDTQYF
. TRBJ1-1 TRBV7-9 . TGTGCCAGCAGCTTCCTGTCGGAAGCGGCTTTCTTT CASSFLSEAAFF
once TRBJ1-4 TRBV29-1 . TGCAGCGTTGGCCCCCGGGGGGCGTTTAATGAAAAACTGTTTTTT CSVGPRGAFNEKLFF
few TRBJ1-1 TRBV5-1 . TGCGCCAGCAGCTCCCCTCCGCGGGGCACGAACACTGAAGCTTTCTTT CASSSPPRGTNTEAFF
. TRBJ1-4 TRBV6-5 . TGTGCCAGCAGTCCGAACAGGGTCACTAATGAAAAACTGTTTTTT CASSPNRVTNEKLFF
. TRBJ1-2 TRBV29-1 . TGCAGCGTTGAAACCCAGAGGCCTCGGGGCTACACCTTC CSVETQRPRGYTF
. TRBJ2-3 TRBV9 TRBD2 TGTGCCAGCAGTGCGGGAGAGAGTACAGATACGCAGTATTTT CASSAGESTDTQYF
. TRBJ1-2 TRBV28 TRBD1 TGTGCCAGCAGTTCCTTCGGACAGGTTATTAGGGTTTATGGCTACACCTTC CASSSFGQVIRVYGYTF
. TRBJ2-1 TRBV11-3 TRBD2 TGTGCCAGCAGCGCCATGACTAGCGGAGTCTACAATGAGCAGTTCTTC CASSAMTSGVYNEQFF
few TRBJ2-7 TRBV25-1 . TGTGCCAGCAGTGAAGGAGGGTTGAGCTCCTACGAGCAGTACTTC CASSEGGLSSYEQYF
. TRBJ2-7 TRBV28 TRBD2 TGCGCAAGCGGGAGAGGCCTTTACGAGCAGTACTTC CASGRGLYEQYF
. TRBJ2-5 TRBV7-2 . TGTGCCAGCAGCTCGCTTCGGGGTGAAGAGACCCAGTACTTC CASSSLRGEETQYF
. TRBJ2-3 TRBV7-3 . TGTGCCAGCAGCCAAAGTGAGGGTAGCACGCAGTATTTT CASSQSEGSTQYF
. TRBJ1-6 TRBV28 TRBD1 TGTGCCAGCAGTGCGCCAGGGACAGCTAATTCACCCCTCCACTTT CASSAPGTANSPLHF
. TRBJ1-4 TRBV7-8 . TGTGCCAGCAGCCCAGGGCTAGGGCCGGCTAATGAAAAACTGTTTTTT CASSPGLGPANEKLFF
. TRBJ2-3 TRBV19 . TGTGCCAGTAGCCGTCAGGGCCTACCTAGCACAGATACGCAGTATTTT CASSRQGLPSTDTQYF